The 30 T cell receptor beta chains below come from one sample, sequenced in a study of OX40 agonist ivuxolimab in advanced cancers. The repertoire was sequenced with immunoSEQ multiplex PCR; TCRdb's copy has only in-frame clones and lacks some. The sample includes about 130,000 clones, about nine tenths of them seen just once. The sample was CD4+ or CD8+ T cells sorted from blood, taken in a trial of the OX40 agonist ivuxolimab. The receptor set was obtained from an adult with an advanced solid tumor such as melanoma, head and neck, liver or kidney cancer.

V usage is TRBV4-1 and J usage is TRBJ2-7; 8 bases map to TRBD1. The germline CDR1 and CDR2 sequences are MGHRA and YSYEKL. The CDR3 loop spans 15 amino acids. V gave up 5 bases and J gave up 1 base; unmatched junction bases: 7. For the CDR3, the DNA is TGCGCCAGCAGCGACCGGGACAGGCGTTCCTACGAGCAGTACTTC. It encodes CASSDRDRRSYEQYF.

The chain couples TRBV27 to TRBJ2-3; D call uncertain. V lost 8 bases to trimming and J lost 6 bases, with 27 bases between them. Germline CDR1 MNHEY, CDR2 SMNVEV (reference sequence). This CDR3 is built from 17 residues. CDR3 loop: CASARSLSRGTRDTQYF. The DNA of the CDR3 is TGTGCCAGCGCTCGCTCTTTATCACGCGGAACGAGGGATACGCAGTATTTT.

This clone was counted only a few times. V is TRBV27 and J is TRBJ2-7, with D unresolved. The CDR3 length is 14 residues. The V and J ends lost 5 bases and 7 bases respectively, with 18 bases between them. The germline V gene has CDR1 MNHEY and CDR2 SMNVEV (reference sequence). CDR3 bases: TGTGCCAGCAGTCAAACATACCTCGACGCTGAGCAGTACTTC. This sequence encodes CASSQTYLDAEQYF.

The rearrangement uses TRBV6-6 and TRBJ2-7; possibly TRBD1 for D (8 bases). This CDR3 has 15 residues. Germline loops: CDR1 MNHNY, CDR2 SVGAGI (reference sequence). Trimming left V 8 bases short and J 3 bases short, with 20 bases between. The CDR3 loop is CASSLTGGGLYEQYF. Written as DNA, the CDR3 is TGTGCCAGCTCTTTAACAGGGGGAGGGCTCTACGAGCAGTACTTC.

The chain combines TRBV7-2 with TRBJ2-1; a possible D gene is TRBD2 (5 bases). Germline V CDR1 and CDR2: SGHTA, FQGNSA. V lost 5 bases and J 6 bases, leaving 14 bases between the germline ends. The CDR3 has 14 amino acids. CDR3 DNA sequence: TGTGCCAGCAGCCCGTTAACTAGTCTCAATGAGCAGTTCTTC. Translation: CASSPLTSLNEQFF.

The chain recombines TRBV6-6 with TRBJ1-1, with TRBD1 matching over 9 bases. The length of the CDR3 is 16 residues. After removal of 4 bases from V and 0 bases from J, the junction contained 6 bases not matched to a gene. In germline, CDR1 is MNHNY, CDR2 SVGAGI (reference sequence). This CDR3 reads CASSSPGQGMNTEAFF. The CDR3 region has the DNA TGTGCCAGCAGTTCCCCGGGACAGGGCATGAACACTGAAGCTTTCTTT.

The rearrangement uses TRBV11-1 and TRBJ2-7, with 7 bases matching TRBD1. CDR1 and CDR2 (germline): SGHAT, FQDESV (reference sequence). The CDR3 covers 15 residues. Germline trimming cut 1 base from V and 0 bases from J; bases unmatched to any gene: 3. Here the CDR3 reads CASSLVTGDSYEQYF. CDR3 nucleotide sequence: TGTGCCAGCAGCTTAGTCACAGGGGACTCCTACGAGCAGTACTTC.

This clone was observed a single time. The chain joins TRBV5-6 to TRBJ2-7; 14 positions agree with TRBD2. This CDR3 is 16 amino acids long. The junction had 6 bases not matched to a gene; V was cut back by 3 bases and J by 4 bases. CDR1 is SGHDT and CDR2 is YYEEEE in the germline V gene. CDR3 sequence: CASSYGTSGRRYEQYF. The CDR3 nucleotides are TGTGCCAGCAGCTATGGGACTAGCGGGAGAAGGTACGAGCAGTACTTC.

This clone was observed a few times. The rearrangement uses TRBV6-1 and TRBJ1-5, with D unclear. V lost 4 bases, J lost 0 bases, and 13 bases lay in between. Germline loops: CDR1 MNHNS, CDR2 SASEGT. CDR3 length equals 16 residues. CDR3: CASSAPMIHSNQPQHF. The CDR3 bases are TGTGCCAGCAGTGCCCCGATGATTCATAGCAATCAGCCCCAGCATTTT.

The chain links TRBV2 to TRBJ1-5; D is undetermined. V was pared by 4 bases and J by 3 bases, with 7 bases between. Germline-derived CDR1 and CDR2 are SNHLY and FYNNEI. This CDR3 has 13 amino acids. In nucleotides, the CDR3 is TGTGCCAGCAGTGGGGTGTCCAATCAGCCCCAGCATTTT. Its translation is CASSGVSNQPQHF.

V usage is TRBV9 and J usage is TRBJ2-5; possible D gene TRBD2, 6 bases. The CDR3 is 14 amino acids. Germline V lookup: CDR1 SGDLS, CDR2 YYNGEE. Deletions cut 4 bases from V and 2 bases from J, with 12 bases between. This chain's CDR3 is CASSTFGTQETQYF. CDR3 nucleotides: TGTGCCAGCAGCACTTTCGGGACTCAAGAGACCCAGTACTTC.

The V and J genes are TRBV7-2 and TRBJ2-3, with TRBD2 identical over 9 bases. V trimming: 1 base; J trimming: 5 bases; junction bases outside the gene matches: 4. In germline, CDR1 is SGHTA, CDR2 FQGNSA. The CDR3 is made up of 15 amino acids. CDR3: CASSLGTSAKDTQYF. The CDR3 DNA follows: TGTGCCAGCAGCTTAGGGACTAGCGCAAAAGATACGCAGTATTTT.

This chain joins TRBV6-5 and TRBJ2-5, with 8 bases aligning to TRBD1. This CDR3 has 14 residues. The V and J ends lost 5 bases and 11 bases, in that order; junction bases with no gene match: 13. Germline assignment: CDR1 MNHEY and CDR2 SVGAGI. This CDR3 reads CASSTLQGAEEQYF. The CDR3 DNA reads as TGTGCCAGCAGTACCTTGCAGGGGGCGGAAGAGCAGTACTTC.

The rearrangement joins TRBV7-6 to TRBJ1-2; D unresolved. Looked up from germline, CDR1 is SGHVS and CDR2 is FNYEAQ. The CDR3 is 15 amino acids. Deletions cut 7 bases from V and 8 bases from J, with 23 bases between. The CDR3 here is CASTIRPGRMEGYTF. CDR3 in DNA: TGTGCCAGCACCATTAGACCGGGGAGGATGGAAGGCTACACCTTC.

The gene calls are TRBV5-1 and TRBJ2-3; D perhaps matches TRBD2 (5 bases). V was cut by 2 bases and J by 4 bases, with 14 bases left in between. Germline V gives CDR1 SGHRS, CDR2 YFSETQ. The CDR3 has 15 amino acids. The DNA of the CDR3 is TGCGCCAGCAGCTTCGATCGAGGGATCGCAGATACGCAGTATTTT. Encoded protein: CASSFDRGIADTQYF.

The rearrangement joins TRBV9 to TRBJ2-7, with D perhaps matching TRBD2 (6 bases). Germline values: CDR1 SGDLS, CDR2 YYNGEE. Between the trimmed V and J ends, which lost 1 base and 0 bases, there was a span of 8 bases. The CDR3 sequence is 14 residues long. The CDR3 DNA reads TGTGCCAGCAGCGTATGGGACTCCTCCTACGAGCAGTACTTC. Translating it yields CASSVWDSSYEQYF. Looking up the rest from reference TRBV9 and TRBJ2-7 gives the full variable domain: DSGVTQTPKHLITATGQRVTLRCSPRSGDLSVYWYQQSLDQGLQFLIQYYNGEERAKGNILERFSAQQFPDLHSELNLSSLELGDSALYFCASSVWDSSYEQYFGPGTRLTVT.

CDR3 amino acids: CASSLVAGEHQPQHF. The CDR3 nucleotides read TGCGCCAGCAGCTTGGTGGCAGGGGAGCATCAGCCCCAGCATTTT. The gene calls are TRBV5-1 and TRBJ1-5; D perhaps matches TRBD1 (6 bases). This CDR3 region has 15 residues. CDR1 is SGHRS, CDR2 YFSETQ, per germline. Trimming left V 0 bases short and J 5 bases short, with 12 bases between.

This clone was counted a few times. The chain couples TRBV7-3 to TRBJ1-1; 8 bases are shared with TRBD1. Trimming removed 3 bases from V and 4 bases from J; junction bases left unmatched: 1. The CDR3 spans 13 residues. CDR1 is SGHTA and CDR2 is FQGTGA in the germline V gene. This chain's CDR3 is CASSLTGATEAFF. Written as DNA, the CDR3 is TGTGCCAGCAGCTTGACAGGGGCCACTGAAGCTTTCTTT.

This chain connects TRBV5-1 to TRBJ2-1; 9 bases agree with TRBD2. CDR3 length equals 15 residues. V trimming: 7 bases; J trimming: 7 bases; junction bases outside the gene matches: 12. Germline V gene data show CDR1 as SGHRS and CDR2 as YFSETQ. DNA of the CDR3: TGCGCCAGCGTAGTTGCTCCTAGCGGGATGAATGAGCAGTTCTTC. This codes for CASVVAPSGMNEQFF.

The rearrangement joins TRBV7-9 to TRBJ2-7, with D maybe TRBD1 (5 bases). The germline gives CDR1 SEHNR, CDR2 FQNEAQ (reference sequence). The CDR3 contains 14 residues. V shed 3 bases and J shed 5 bases, with 14 bases lying between them. The DNA of the CDR3 is TGTGCCAGCAGCTTGGCAGGGTTTTCCCACGAGCAGTACTTC. It yields the protein CASSLAGFSHEQYF.

This clone was detected a few times. The rearrangement links TRBV29-1 to TRBJ1-2, with 7 bases lining up with TRBD1. V trimming: 4 bases; J trimming: 1 base; junction bases outside the gene matches: 3. The CDR3 has 13 amino acids. CDR1 SQVTM and CDR2 ANQGSEA come from the germline V gene. CDR3 residues: CSVGGTVNYGYTF. The CDR3 DNA follows: TGCAGCGTTGGTGGGACAGTTAACTATGGCTACACCTTC. The full variable domain, rest sourced from reference TRBV29-1 and TRBJ1-2, is SAVISQKPSRDICQRGTSLTIQCQVDSQVTMMFWYRQQPGQSLTLIATANQGSEATYESGFVIDKFPISRPNLTFSTLTVSNMSPEDSSIYLCSVGGTVNYGYTFGSGTRLTVV.

The V call is TRBV29-1, the J call TRBJ1-1; D not certain. The V gene lost 4 bases and the J gene lost 4 bases, with 10 bases spanning the gap. Germline CDR1 is SQVTM and CDR2 is ANQGSEA. The length of the CDR3 is 12 residues. Here the CDR3 DNA reads TGCAGCGTTGTGGTGGGGTTCACTGAAGCTTTCTTT. Residues: CSVVVGFTEAFF.

The rearrangement links TRBV28 to TRBJ2-2, with 7 bases fitting TRBD2. V was clipped by 3 bases and J by 4 bases; unmatched bases: 8. This CDR3 contains 16 residues. CDR1 is MDHEN and CDR2 is SYDVKM in the germline V gene. The CDR3 protein is CASSLRPAGSTGELFF. In DNA form, the CDR3 reads TGTGCCAGCAGTTTGCGTCCAGCGGGAAGCACCGGGGAGCTGTTTTTT. The full variable domain, rest sourced from reference TRBV28 and TRBJ2-2, is DVKVTQSSRYLVKRTGEKVFLECVQDMDHENMFWYRQDPGLGLRLIYFSYDVKMKEKGDIPEGYSVSREKKERFSLILESASTNQTSMYLCASSLRPAGSTGELFFGEGSRLTVL.

The chain couples TRBV11-3 to TRBJ2-3, with a possible D match to TRBD1 (5 bases). The CDR3 totals 15 residues. The V and J ends lost 5 bases and 4 bases respectively, with 16 bases between them. CDR1 and CDR2 from the germline V gene are SGHNT and YENEEA. The CDR3: CASSHPRASADTQYF. CDR3 nucleotide sequence: TGTGCCAGCAGCCACCCCAGGGCTTCGGCAGATACGCAGTATTTT.

The V and J genes are TRBV9 and TRBJ1-3; the match to TRBD1 covers 7 bases. CDR3 length equals 17 residues. Germline V gene lookup returns CDR1 SGDLS and CDR2 YYNGEE. The V and J ends lost 0 bases and 1 base, in that order; junction bases with no gene match: 7. The chain's CDR3 is CASSVVEGARSGNTIYF. The CDR3, as DNA: TGTGCCAGCAGCGTAGTAGAGGGGGCGCGTTCTGGAAACACCATATATTTT. Full variable domain (outside the CDR3, taken from reference TRBV9 and TRBJ1-3): DSGVTQTPKHLITATGQRVTLRCSPRSGDLSVYWYQQSLDQGLQFLIQYYNGEERAKGNILERFSAQQFPDLHSELNLSSLELGDSALYFCASSVVEGARSGNTIYFGEGSWLTVV.

This clone was observed a single time. This chain joins TRBV5-1 and TRBJ2-1; TRBD2 matches 13 bases. The CDR3 is 15 residues long. The germline gives CDR1 SGHRS, CDR2 YFSETQ. With V trimmed by 4 bases and J by 6 bases, 4 bases remained unmatched. DNA for the CDR3: TGCGCCAGCAGCCAGACTAGCGGGGGGAGCAATGAGCAGTTCTTC. Protein: CASSQTSGGSNEQFF.

V gene TRBV30 combines with J gene TRBJ2-1, with 7 bases lining up with TRBD2. Germline trimming cut 1 base from V and 6 bases from J; bases unmatched to any gene: 9. The CDR3 sequence is 15 residues long. Per the germline V gene, CDR1 is GTSNPN and CDR2 is SVGIG (reference sequence). The CDR3 region has the DNA TGTGCCTGGAGTGACGCCGGGCTAGCGGCCAATGAGCAGTTCTTC. Amino acid sequence: CAWSDAGLAANEQFF.

The rearrangement joins TRBV18 to TRBJ2-2; D is unclear. V was pared by 3 bases and J by 1 base, with 6 bases between. The germline CDR1 and CDR2 sequences are KGHSH and LQKENI. The CDR3 spans 14 residues. The CDR3 sequence is CASSPGQNTGELFF. CDR3 in DNA: TGTGCCAGCTCACCTGGTCAGAACACCGGGGAGCTGTTTTTT.

This chain joins TRBV5-4 and TRBJ2-7; 7 nucleotides align to TRBD2. This CDR3 is 15 amino acids long. Germline CDR1 and CDR2: SGHNT and YYREEE (reference sequence). After removal of 4 bases from V and 6 bases from J, the junction contained 13 bases not matched to a gene. CDR3 protein: CASSDGGTNPGEQYF. The CDR3 DNA sequence: TGTGCCAGCAGCGACGGCGGGACTAATCCAGGCGAGCAGTACTTC.

The V call is TRBV10-1, the J call TRBJ2-3; D gene ambiguous. In germline, CDR1 is WNHNN, CDR2 SYGVQD (reference sequence). Between the trimmed V and J ends, which lost 4 bases and 6 bases, there was a span of 14 bases. This CDR3 is 14 amino acids long. CDR3 DNA sequence: TGCGCCAGCAGTGTCCAACTATCTAAGGATACGCAGTATTTT. Translated, it gives CASSVQLSKDTQYF.